The 20 T cell receptor beta chains listed next were all sequenced from one sample in a study of T cell clonality in common variable immunodeficiency. This table comes from immunoSEQ multiplex PCR, and its TCRdb copy is limited to in-frame clones, with some not included. The sample shows about 34,000 clones, none of them appearing just once. Sequenced material: peripheral blood mononuclear cells. The receptors here all came from a person between 18 and 75 years old in good health.

Many counts were recorded for this clone. The read halts 3 residues ahead of the CDR3 end, with the missing end drawn from the germline J gene. The rearrangement joins TRBV10-3 to TRBJ2-1, with 15 bases fitting TRBD2. Germline V lookup: CDR1 ENHRY, CDR2 SYGVKD. The V segment lost 6 bases and the J segment 0 bases; nucleotides outside the gene matches: 9. The CDR3 is 19 amino acids. Here the CDR3 reads CAISEPGLAGGNSYNEQFF. CDR3 DNA, as far as it was read: TGTGCCATCAGCGAACCGGGACTAGCGGGGGGCAACTCCTACAATGAG.

In regard to this clone: Read sequence stops 3 residues before the CDR3 end, and the germline J gene provides the missing end. J is TRBJ2-5 and V is TRBV7-9; D is unresolved. This CDR3 spans 14 amino acids. V was clipped by 2 bases and J by 1 base, with 8 bases between them. Germline CDR1 reads SEHNR; CDR2 reads FQNEAQ (reference sequence). CDR3 DNA (partial): TGTGCCAGCAGCTTATTCAGTGGCCAAGAGACC. This sequence encodes CASSLFSGQET. In full, the CDR3 is CASSLFSGQETQYF. Supplemented by reference TRBV7-9 and TRBJ2-5, the full variable domain reads DTGVSQNPRHKITKRGQNVTFRCDPISEHNRLYWYRQTLGQGPEFLTYFQNEAQLEKSRLLSDRFSAERPKGSFSTLEIQRTEQGDSAMYLCASSLFSGQETQYFGPGTRLLVL.

This clone has a count of ten or more. The read falls 3 residues short of the CDR3 end, and the missing part is taken from the germline J gene. The chain couples TRBV27 to TRBJ2-7, with 10 bases lining up with TRBD2. J gave up 4 bases and V 5 bases, and 8 bases lay outside the gene matches. CDR1 and CDR2 from the germline V gene are MNHEY and SMNVEV (reference sequence). The CDR3 has 15 amino acids. CDR3 protein: CASSDTGLASYEQYF. The sequenced CDR3 bases are TGTGCCAGCAGTGACACGGGACTAGCGTCTTACGAG.

This clone was seen more than once but under ten times. The read terminates 3 residues before the CDR3 end, so the remaining end is supplied by the germline J gene. This chain joins TRBV11-2 and TRBJ2-7; tentative D call: TRBD2 (5 bases). CDR3 length equals 15 residues. The V gene's germline CDR1 is SGHAT and CDR2 FQNNGV. Trimming cost V 0 bases and J 6 bases, with 15 bases left between them. The covered CDR3 bases are TGTGCCAGCAGCTTAGATCCGGGGTCTTTCTCCGAG. Residues: CASSLDPGSFSE. The entire CDR3 protein reads CASSLDPGSFSEQYF.

This clone was seen ten or more times. The read comes to an end 3 residues before the CDR3 does, leaving the germline J gene to fill in the end. V and J are TRBV29-1 and TRBJ1-1; 7 bases are shared with TRBD1. CDR3 size: 13 residues. Germline CDR1 is SQVTM and CDR2 is ANQGSEA. J gave up 4 bases and V 6 bases, and 8 bases lay outside the gene matches. CDR3 residues: CSVEEGAATEAFF. The CDR3 bases that were read are TGCAGCGTGGAGGAGGGGGCGGCCACTGAA.

The sample holds many counts of this clone. The read terminates 3 residues ahead of where the CDR3 ends, so the germline J gene completes it. The chain is built from TRBV11-3 and TRBJ1-1; D gene ambiguous. Trimming removed 3 bases from V and 0 bases from J, with 5 bases in between. The CDR3 is 13 residues long. Germline V gene lookup returns CDR1 SGHNT and CDR2 YENEEA. The CDR3 region is CASSLSMNTEAFF. CDR3 DNA, as far as it was read: TGTGCCAGCAGCTTGTCCATGAACACTGAA.

This clone was recorded many times. The DNA ends 3 residues before the CDR3 does, and the rest of the CDR3 is filled in from the germline J gene. V and J are TRBV6-2 or TRBV6-3 and TRBJ1-2, with 9 positions matching TRBD1. The CDR3 runs to 16 residues. Germline loops: CDR1 MNHEY, CDR2 SVGEGT. V dropped 5 bases and J dropped 0; count of bases not matched to a gene: 7. CDR3: CASSQQGAISNYGYTF. The CDR3 bases that were read are TGTGCCAGCAGTCAACAGGGGGCGATATCTAACTATGGC.

This clone was recorded many times. The DNA ends 3 residues before the CDR3 does, and the rest of the CDR3 is filled in from the germline J gene. V is TRBV6-2 or TRBV6-3 and J is TRBJ2-7, with D hard to call. CDR1 and CDR2 (germline): MNHEY, SVGEGT. This CDR3 is built from 14 residues. Trimming removed 6 bases at V and 2 bases at J, with 14 bases between. Incomplete CDR3 DNA: TGTGCCAGCAGAGCCCGGTTCCTAACCTACGAG. Encoded protein: CASRARFLTYE. The CDR3 in its entirety is CASRARFLTYEQYF.

This clone was seen many times. The CDR3 is cut off 3 residues early in the read; its end comes from the germline J gene. The chain recombines TRBV2 with TRBJ2-2, with a weak D call TRBD1 (5 bases). The germline V gene encodes CDR1 SNHLY and CDR2 FYNNEI. V was trimmed by 6 bases and J by 5 bases, leaving 7 bases between them. CDR3 length: 12 amino acids. The CDR3 reads CASRGDTGELFF. The covered CDR3 bases are TGTGCCAGCAGAGGGGATACCGGGGAG.

There are many counts of this clone. The CDR3 is cut off 3 residues early in the read; its end comes from the germline J gene. The V call is TRBV9, the J call TRBJ2-7; 14 bases fit TRBD2. This CDR3 spans 18 amino acids. The V segment lost 3 bases and the J segment 0 bases; nucleotides outside the gene matches: 8. The germline gives CDR1 SGDLS, CDR2 YYNGEE. The CDR3 sequence is CASSAGLAGGISSYEQYF. The sequenced CDR3 bases are TGTGCCAGCAGCGCCGGACTAGCGGGGGGCATAAGCTCCTACGAG.

This clone came up many times. The CDR3 end lies 3 residues beyond the end of the read and is filled in from the germline J gene. This sequence joins TRBV19 and TRBJ1-2; D is perhaps TRBD1 (5 bases). The CDR3 is 13 residues long. Germline-derived CDR1 and CDR2 are LNHDA and SQIVND (reference sequence). The covered CDR3 bases are TGTGCCAGTAAGGTCCCAGGGCTTCAGGGC. Translated: CASKVPGLQG. The whole CDR3 reads CASKVPGLQGYTF.

This clone showed up many times. Read coverage stops 3 residues before the CDR3 terminus; the germline J gene supplies the remainder. V usage is TRBV20-1 and J usage is TRBJ1-2; 10 nucleotides agree with TRBD1. CDR1 is DFQATT and CDR2 is SNEGSKA in the germline V gene (reference sequence). This CDR3 comprises 14 residues. V lost 3 bases, J lost 6 bases, and 7 bases stayed unmatched. The sequenced part of the CDR3 DNA is TGCAGTGCTAGGACCCCGGACAGGGGGAATGGC. Translation gives CSARTPDRGNG. The whole CDR3 region reads CSARTPDRGNGYTF.

There are many counts of this clone. Coverage ceases 3 residues before the CDR3 finishes, and the germline J gene fills in the end. The gene calls are TRBV20-1 and TRBJ1-2; D gene uncertain. Per germline, CDR1 DFQATT and CDR2 SNEGSKA (reference sequence). V was shortened by 2 bases and J by 0 bases, with 7 bases between the two germline ends. The CDR3 spans 13 residues. CDR3 in amino acids: CSARHDSNYGYTF. CDR3 DNA, as far as it was read: TGCAGTGCTAGACATGACTCTAACTATGGC.

There are many counts of this clone. The CDR3 goes on 3 residues after the read ends, and that part is filled in from the germline J gene. J is TRBJ1-1 and V is TRBV29-1; no clear D. The V and J ends lost 6 bases and 5 bases respectively, with 7 bases between them. Germline CDR1 is SQVTM and CDR2 is ANQGSEA. This CDR3 has 10 amino acids. The part of the CDR3 DNA that was read is TGCAGCGTCGCCGGGACTGAA. As protein: CSVAGTE. The CDR3 reads in full as CSVAGTEAFF.

This clone showed up many times. The read comes to an end 3 residues before the CDR3 does, leaving the germline J gene to fill in the end. This chain links TRBV11-2 with TRBJ2-5; D is perhaps TRBD1 (6 bases). Germline V CDR1 and CDR2: SGHAT, FQNNGV. The CDR3 contains 15 residues. Trimming removed 5 bases at V and 5 bases at J, with 18 bases between. The CDR3 region is CASSHPGQHGETQYF. The sequenced part of the CDR3 DNA is TGTGCCAGCAGCCACCCGGGACAACATGGGGAGACC.

This clone occurred many times. With the read ending 3 residues before the CDR3 end, the germline J gene is used to fill in that end. V usage is TRBV20-1 and J usage is TRBJ2-7; D is ambiguous. The CDR3 contains 12 residues. Deletions cut 0 bases from V and 6 bases from J, with 9 bases between. In germline, CDR1 is DFQATT, CDR2 SNEGSKA (reference sequence). The CDR3 protein is CSARDYLPEQYF. Partial CDR3 DNA: TGCAGTGCTAGAGATTATCTACCCGAG.

This clone was detected many times. The read ends 3 residues before the CDR3 terminus; that terminus is restored from the germline J gene. The V gene is TRBV28, the J gene TRBJ2-1; D is unresolved. The CDR3 is 13 amino acids. CDR1 and CDR2 (germline): MDHEN, SYDVKM. V lost 8 bases and J lost 0, with 8 bases in between. CDR3 DNA (partial): TGTGCCAGCTCACAGAGCTCCTACAATGAG. As protein: CASSQSSYNE. The full CDR3 protein reads CASSQSSYNEQFF.

This clone has ten or more counts. The CDR3 region is CASGFDRVNTQYF. CDR3 DNA (partial): TGTGCTAGTGGATTCGACAGGGTAAATACG. The chain joins TRBV12-5 to TRBJ2-3; 7 bases match TRBD1. The missing CDR3 end, 3 residues past where the read stops, is filled in from the germline J gene. CDR1 and CDR2 (germline): LGHNT, FRNRAP. The trim removed 6 bases at V and 7 bases at J, leaving 7 bases unmatched. The length of the CDR3 is 13 residues.

This clone was counted ten times or more. The observed sequence ends 3 residues before the CDR3 terminus, with the missing tail filled in from the germline J gene. V usage is TRBV10-3 and J usage is TRBJ2-7; 7 nucleotides agree with TRBD1. This CDR3 spans 12 amino acids. Losses at the gene ends were 9 bases for V and 3 bases for J; bases not matched to a gene: 5. Germline-derived CDR1 and CDR2 are ENHRY and SYGVKD. The CDR3 bases that were read are TGTGCCATACAGGGGACGCACTACGAG. It codes for CAIQGTHYE. The entire CDR3 is CAIQGTHYEQYF.

Ten or more counts support this clone. The read terminates 3 residues ahead of where the CDR3 ends, so the germline J gene completes it. The gene calls are TRBV20-1 and TRBJ1-3; possible D gene TRBD1, 5 bases. Trimming shortened V by 6 bases and J by 3 bases, and 15 bases separated the two germline ends. Per the germline V gene, CDR1 is DFQATT and CDR2 is SNEGSKA (reference sequence). The CDR3 loop spans 14 amino acids. The CDR3 DNA, read in part, is TGCAGTGCCAATGGTCGGGGGGGTGGAAACACC. Protein sequence: CSANGRGGGNT. The whole CDR3 reads CSANGRGGGNTIYF.